This TCR beta chain emerged from a study of shared clonotypes between healthy human individuals. The germline gives CDR1 MGHRA, CDR2 YSYEKL. This CDR3 comprises 16 residues. Deletions cut 1 base from V and 0 bases from J, with 9 bases between. The authors split each subset's genomic DNA evenly across several immunoSEQ plates. Here immunoSEQ multiplex PCR was the method, and the copy in TCRdb shows in-frame clones only, minus some. In the table there are 2 million to 3 million clones, around 94% of which are singletons. This TCR was sampled from a young man in good health. The specimen was naive CD4+ T cells sorted from blood. Subset indicated: CD45RA+ positively selected. The chain joins TRBV4-1 to TRBJ1-4, with D maybe TRBD1 (6 bases). The CDR3 region is CASSQGTVATNEKLFF. The CDR3 region has the DNA TGCGCCAGCAGCCAAGGGACAGTTGCAACTAATGAAAAACTGTTTTTT.